The 23 T cell receptor beta chains below were found in one sample sequenced in a study of blood T cells in healthy people across ages (dated by TCRdb to about 2015). Library prep was done by 5' RACE. The sample was run on an Illumina HiSeq 2500. A second about 6 to 11 cycle PCR used a sample-barcoded 5' primer and a J-beta primer mix. TCRdb trimmed the raw reads at Q25, called clones with MiXCR and kept productive beta chains. Rows are unified per CDR3 protein, each entry keeping the most common DNA and genes. This sample has over 1,200,000 distinct CDR3 sequences in its table, and around 55% of those were observed once. Clones ranked in the top ten supply 6.5% to 8% of the sample. Sequencing was carried out using blood. The receptors stem from a man aged 18 to 35 in good health.

In this sample, this clonotype turned up many times. This chain uses TRBV2 with TRBJ2-1; D call uncertain. This CDR3 region has 11 residues. With 3 bases removed from V and 7 bases from J, the gap between germline ends came to 4 bases. The germline CDR1 and CDR2 sequences are SNHLY and FYNNEI. This CDR3 reads CASSEGNEQFF. The CDR3, as DNA: TGTGCCAGCAGTGAGGGGAATGAGCAGTTCTTC. Complete variable domain (other parts from reference TRBV2 and TRBJ2-1): EPEVTQTPSHQVTQMGQEVILRCVPISNHLYFYWYRQILGQKVEFLVSFYNNEISEKSEIFDDQFSVERPDGSNFTLKIRSTKLEDSAMYFCASSEGNEQFFGPGTRLTVL.

V usage is TRBV4-2 and J usage is TRBJ1-2; D is uncertain. Between the trimmed V and J ends, which lost 3 bases and 5 bases, there was a span of 7 bases. Germline CDR1 and CDR2: LGHNA and YNFKEQ. This CDR3 region has 12 residues. The CDR3 reads CASSHVTYGYTF. In nucleotides, the CDR3 is TGTGCCAGCAGCCACGTTACTTATGGCTACACCTTC.

This clonotype was observed a single time. An end of the junction differs from the germline gene, which may be a read error. The rearrangement joins TRBV6-2 or TRBV6-3 to TRBJ2-7; D remains ambiguous. The CDR3 loop spans 13 amino acids. Looked up from germline, CDR1 is MNHEY and CDR2 is SVGEGT. CDR3 DNA sequence: TGTGCCGGCAGCCGCACCAATTCCTACGAGCAGTACTTC. It encodes CAGSRTNSYEQYF.

This clonotype was counted a few times. This chain connects TRBV28 to TRBJ2-5; 7 bases match TRBD1. The J call may be faulty, since TRBJ2-7 better matches the DNA end. The CDR3 has 16 amino acids. Germline lookup yields CDR1 MDHEN and CDR2 SYDVKM. CDR3 residues: CASTPRPGQRTYEQYF. CDR3 DNA: TGTGCCAGCACCCCGAGGCCGGGACAGAGAACCTACGAGCAGTACTTC.

This clonotype has more than one count but fewer than ten. V gene TRBV20-1 combines with J gene TRBJ2-3, with D possibly TRBD1 on 5 matching bases. Between the trimmed V and J ends, which lost 1 base and 6 bases, there was a span of 17 bases. This CDR3 contains 15 residues. Germline CDR1 reads DFQATT; CDR2 reads SNEGSKA (reference sequence). The CDR3: CSARGLNLAGDTQYF. The CDR3 nucleotides are TGCAGTGCTAGAGGTTTGAATTTGGCAGGGGATACGCAGTATTTT.

This clonotype has at least ten counts. The gene calls are TRBV20-1 and TRBJ2-7; D is ambiguous. The germline V gene encodes CDR1 DFQATT and CDR2 SNEGSKA (reference sequence). Trimming stripped 1 base from V and 2 bases from J, with 9 bases between. The CDR3 spans 13 residues. In DNA form, the CDR3 reads TGCAGTGCTAGAGGACCGGAACCCTACGAGCAGTACTTC. It specifies CSARGPEPYEQYF.

The V gene is TRBV4-1, the J gene TRBJ1-6; D is perhaps TRBD1 (5 bases). The CDR3 extends over 17 amino acids. With 2 bases removed from V and 0 bases from J, the gap between germline ends came to 11 bases. Looked up from germline, CDR1 is MGHRA and CDR2 is YSYEKL. CDR3 bases: TGCGCCAGCAGCCAAAAGGACACGCTCTCCTATAATTCACCCCTCCACTTT. This sequence encodes CASSQKDTLSYNSPLHF.

V and J are TRBV29-1 and TRBJ2-1; 10 nucleotides agree with TRBD1. Matching the DNA end better, TRBJ2-7 makes the J call doubtful. The CDR3 loop spans 17 amino acids. CDR1 SQVTM and CDR2 ANQGSEA come from the germline V gene. The CDR3 region has the DNA TGCAGCGTTGAACGACCGGGACAGGGGATCCCCTACAATGAGCAGTACTTC. It codes for CSVERPGQGIPYNEQYF.

This chain joins TRBV6-5 and TRBJ1-6, with a weak D call TRBD1 (6 bases). V dropped 8 bases and J dropped 10 bases, with 21 bases sitting between them. Germline V CDR1 and CDR2: MNHEY, SVGAGI. The CDR3 loop spans 15 amino acids. The DNA for the CDR3 is TGTGCCAGCTCATCAGCAATCAGGGGACGATCACCCCTCCACTTT. It translates to CASSSAIRGRSPLHF.

This clonotype occurred a few times. This chain connects TRBV12-3 or TRBV12-4 to TRBJ2-7, with TRBD1 matching 7 bases. This CDR3 region has 16 residues. The junction had 11 bases not matched to a gene; V was cut back by 3 bases and J by 3 bases. The CDR3 nucleotides read TGTGCCAGCAGTTTTTCCCCCGGACAGGCCGGCTACGAGCAGTACTTC. Its translation is CASSFSPGQAGYEQYF.

The V and J genes are TRBV6-1 and TRBJ2-1, with D perhaps being TRBD1 or TRBD2 (5 bases each). This CDR3 region has 17 residues. Trimming stripped 5 bases from V and 7 bases from J, with 24 bases between. Germline V gene data show CDR1 as MNHNS and CDR2 as SASEGT. CDR3 DNA: TGTGCCAGCAGTCCACTGTCCCCGGGGATTAGGGGTAATGAGCAGTTCTTC. Protein product: CASSPLSPGIRGNEQFF.

This clonotype was counted between two and nine times. The chain is built from TRBV20-1 and TRBJ2-3, with 11 nucleotides matching TRBD2. With 6 bases clipped from V and 0 bases from J, the junction kept 14 bases outside the gene matches. The CDR3 runs 18 residues. Germline assignment: CDR1 DFQATT and CDR2 SNEGSKA (reference sequence). CDR3 amino acids: CSADSGGGSAASTDTQYF. The CDR3 DNA follows: TGCAGTGCAGATAGCGGGGGGGGTTCCGCCGCTAGCACAGATACGCAGTATTTT.

About this clonotype itself: One end of the junction fails to match germline, which may point to a read error. The V and J genes are TRBV20-1 and TRBJ2-5, with 7 bases aligning to TRBD2. Germline CDR1 DFQATT, CDR2 SNEGSKA (reference sequence). The CDR3 is made up of 14 amino acids. CDR3 loop: CSAREAGWNQPQHF. The CDR3 DNA follows: TGCAGTGCTAGAGAAGCGGGGTGGAATCAGCCCCAGCACTTC.

The V gene is TRBV6-2 or TRBV6-3, the J gene TRBJ2-7; 8 bases fit TRBD2. The germline gives CDR1 MNHEY, CDR2 SVGEGT. The CDR3 runs to 13 residues. After removal of 10 bases from V and 2 bases from J, the junction contained 7 bases not matched to a gene. Here the CDR3 DNA reads TGTGCCACTTCGCGGGGGGTACCCTACGAGCAGTACTTC. It is translated as CATSRGVPYEQYF.

The chain is built from TRBV16 and TRBJ2-1; 8 bases align to TRBD1. There are 17 residues in the CDR3. Losses at the gene ends were 2 bases for V and 4 bases for J; bases not matched to a gene: 10. Germline CDR1 reads KGHSY; CDR2 reads FQNENV. The CDR3 reads CASSQKGGQGLYNEQFF. The DNA of the CDR3 is TGTGCCAGCAGCCAAAAGGGCGGACAGGGTTTATACAATGAGCAGTTCTTC.

The chain couples TRBV25-1 to TRBJ2-3; the match to TRBD1 covers 10 bases. V lost 11 bases to trimming and J lost 4 bases; unmatched junction nucleotides: 9. The CDR3 runs to 14 residues. Germline V gives CDR1 MGHDK, CDR2 SYGVNS. The CDR3 DNA reads TGTGCCGGCAACCGGGACAGGGGTGCAGATACGCAGTATTTT. Protein sequence: CAGNRDRGADTQYF. The complete variable domain, with remaining parts taken from reference TRBV25-1 and TRBJ2-3, reads EADIYQTPRYLVIGTGKKITLECSQTMGHDKMYWYQQDPGMELHLIHYSYGVNSTEKGDLSSESTVSRIRTEHFPLTLESARPSHTSQYLCAGNRDRGADTQYFGPGTRLTVL.

Concerning this clonotype: Likely a read error: the CDR3 ends without its conserved phenylalanine or tryptophan. This chain joins TRBV7-7 and TRBJ2-3; D gene ambiguous. CDR3 length: 13 amino acids. Germline values: CDR1 SSHAT, CDR2 FNYEAQ (reference sequence). The CDR3 coding sequence is TGTGCTAGCAGCCAGAATCGAGCAGATACGCAGTATTTA. Translated, it gives CASSQNRADTQYL.

This sequence joins TRBV20-1 and TRBJ1-1; D is undetermined. Deletions cut 0 bases from V and 4 bases from J, with 18 bases between. CDR1 DFQATT and CDR2 SNEGSKA come from the germline V gene (reference sequence). The CDR3 has 16 amino acids. CDR3 sequence reads: CSARDEGTFGSTEAFF. The DNA of the CDR3 is TGCAGTGCTAGAGATGAGGGAACTTTCGGTTCCACTGAAGCTTTCTTT.

This clonotype came up a few times. The genes are TRBV20-1 and TRBJ1-2; D possibly corresponds to TRBD1 (5 bases). The CDR3 extends over 14 amino acids. CDR1 is DFQATT and CDR2 is SNEGSKA in the germline V gene (reference sequence). V lost 5 bases and J 0 bases, leaving 13 bases between the germline ends. The CDR3 sequence is CSASRGRANYGYTF. The CDR3 DNA reads TGCAGTGCTTCCCGGGGCCGAGCTAACTATGGCTACACCTTC.

The chain combines TRBV10-3 with TRBJ1-1, with D tentatively TRBD1 (6 bases). The CDR3 has 13 amino acids. Germline CDR1 is ENHRY and CDR2 is SYGVKD. V lost 6 bases, J lost 6 bases, and 14 bases lay in between. CDR3 in DNA: TGTGCCATCAGGGCCGATGGGGGGCCTGAAGCTTTCTTT. Translating it yields CAIRADGGPEAFF.

The chain employs TRBV18 and TRBJ2-7; no clear D. This CDR3 has 16 residues. Germline V gene lookup returns CDR1 KGHSH and CDR2 LQKENI. V was trimmed by 2 bases and J by 1 base, leaving 15 bases between them. CDR3 coding DNA: TGTGCCAGCTCACCATCCGGGCCTCTGCCTTCCTACGAGCAGTACTTC. Its protein is CASSPSGPLPSYEQYF.

There are a few counts of this clonotype. A much larger clone is a single base away; this may be a read error. The genes are TRBV7-9 and TRBJ1-2; TRBD1 might be the D (5 bases). V lost 5 bases, J lost 8 bases, and 18 bases lay in between. CDR3 length: 14 amino acids. Germline values: CDR1 SEHNR, CDR2 FQNEAQ (reference sequence). The CDR3: CASSLDSDIGGYTF. CDR3 in DNA: TGTGCCAGCAGCCTAGACAGCGACATAGGGGGCTACACCTTC.

V and J are TRBV5-1 and TRBJ2-3; 7 bases align to TRBD2. V gave up 4 bases and J gave up 1 base; unmatched junction bases: 12. CDR3 length: 17 amino acids. Germline CDR1 SGHRS, CDR2 YFSETQ. CDR3 sequence (DNA): TGCGCCAGCAGCGAGATCGGGACTACCTATGGCACAGATACGCAGTATTTT. It translates to CASSEIGTTYGTDTQYF.